Presented here are 18 T cell receptor beta chains from one specimen sequenced in a study of blood T cell repertoires in COVID-19 (dated by TCRdb to about 2020). Library generation was performed with the immunoSEQ multiplex PCR assay. TCRdb retrieved this table from immuneACCESS and kept in-frame rearrangements only. Not all clones are present; in checked studies, unresolved V genes account for under half, and no reason is known for the remainder. This sample comprises some 150,000 clones, 89% of them detected only once. Of the sample, roughly 0.77% falls within the top ten clones. The sample comprised PBMCs or T cells enriched from blood (not recorded which). The source of these receptors is a woman under 30 who had recovered from COVID-19.

V gene TRBV7-2 combines with J gene TRBJ2-5; 10 bases agree with TRBD2. TRBJ2-7 explains the end of the DNA better; the J call may be wrong. This CDR3 comprises 16 residues. Germline-derived CDR1 and CDR2 are SGHTA and FQGNSA. DNA for the CDR3: TGTGCCAGTTCTACAGCGGGAGGGGGAAGCTCCTACGAGCAGTACTTC. Translated, it gives CASSTAGGGSSYEQYF.

The rearrangement uses TRBV6-5 and TRBJ1-1, with D possibly TRBD1 on 6 matching bases. Germline CDR1 and CDR2: MNHEY and SVGAGI. V was pared by 5 bases and J by 12 bases, with 13 bases between. The CDR3 is 11 residues long. The CDR3 coding sequence is TGTGCCAGCAGTCTACAGGGTCTGACTTTCTTT. This translates into CASSLQGLTFF.

The chain recombines TRBV4-1 with TRBJ1-4; 10 bases fit TRBD1. Germline V lookup: CDR1 MGHRA, CDR2 YSYEKL. Germline trimming cut 4 bases from V and 6 bases from J; bases unmatched to any gene: 2. CDR3 length equals 14 residues. The CDR3 region is CASSPGTGDEKLFF. CDR3 DNA: TGCGCCAGCAGCCCCGGGACAGGGGATGAAAAACTGTTTTTT.

The V and J genes are TRBV5-1 and TRBJ2-3; the D gene is possibly TRBD2 (6 bases). The germline V gene encodes CDR1 SGHRS and CDR2 YFSETQ. The length of the CDR3 is 15 residues. V lost 4 bases to trimming and J lost 2 bases, with 14 bases between them. The CDR3 DNA reads TGCGCCAGCAGCGCCGGAGGGCCTACCACAGATACGCAGTATTTT. Its translation is CASSAGGPTTDTQYF. The full variable domain, with the rest looked up from reference TRBV5-1 and TRBJ2-3, is KAGVTQTPRYLIKTRGQQVTLSCSPISGHRSVSWYQQTPGQGLQFLFEYFSETQRNKGNFPGRFSGRQFSNSRSEMNVSTLELGDSALYLCASSAGGPTTDTQYFGPGTRLTVL.

The chain recombines TRBV27 with TRBJ2-2, with D hard to call. The germline V and J ends were trimmed by 5 bases and 1 base, with 17 bases remaining between them. CDR1 is MNHEY and CDR2 is SMNVEV in the germline V gene (reference sequence). The length of the CDR3 is 17 residues. The CDR3 reads CASSQYSGRQNTGELFF. The DNA for the CDR3 is TGTGCCAGCAGTCAGTACTCAGGCAGACAGAACACCGGGGAGCTGTTTTTT.

This chain connects TRBV7-2 to TRBJ2-7; tentatively, D is TRBD1 (6 bases). Germline values: CDR1 SGHTA, CDR2 FQGNSA. The V end was cut by 3 bases, the J end by 5 bases, with 14 bases between. There are 14 residues in the CDR3. The CDR3 sequence is CASSFTGFFNEQYF. In DNA, the CDR3 is TGTGCCAGCAGCTTTACAGGGTTTTTCAACGAGCAGTACTTC. The complete variable domain, with remaining parts taken from reference TRBV7-2 and TRBJ2-7, reads GAGVSQSPSNKVTEKGKDVELRCDPISGHTALYWYRQSLGQGLEFLIYFQGNSAPDKSGLPSDRFSAERTGGSVSTLTIQRTQQEDSAVYLCASSFTGFFNEQYFGPGTRLTVT.

The chain is built from TRBV11-2 and TRBJ1-6; 10 bases align to TRBD1. Trimming took 5 bases from V and 10 from J; bases not matched to a gene: 11. The germline CDR1 and CDR2 sequences are SGHAT and FQNNGV. CDR3 length: 16 residues. The CDR3 reads CASSRPTGGSGSPLHF. The CDR3 region has the DNA TGTGCCAGCAGCCGACCGACAGGGGGCTCGGGATCACCCCTCCACTTT.

The V gene is TRBV5-4, the J gene TRBJ2-2; D is undetermined. In germline, CDR1 is SGHNT, CDR2 YYREEE (reference sequence). Trimming took off 3 bases at V and 5 bases at J, with 14 bases between the two ends. This CDR3 is 15 amino acids long. The CDR3 region has the DNA TGTGCCAGCAGCTCGGCCCCCGGAGAAACCGGGGAGCTGTTTTTT. It specifies CASSSAPGETGELFF.

The V call is TRBV12-3 or TRBV12-4, the J call TRBJ1-1; D is possibly TRBD1 (6 bases). The CDR3 totals 13 residues. With 3 bases removed from V and 4 bases from J, the gap between germline ends came to 9 bases. CDR3 coding DNA: TGTGCCAGCAGTTTGGGGGCGCCCACTGAAGCTTTCTTT. It specifies CASSLGAPTEAFF.

The chain is built from TRBV19 and TRBJ2-7; 7 bases map to TRBD2. V lost 3 bases to trimming and J lost 6 bases; unmatched junction nucleotides: 8. Germline V CDR1 and CDR2: LNHDA, SQIVND (reference sequence). The CDR3 sequence is 14 residues long. This CDR3 is CASSIVLARSEQYF. The CDR3 DNA is TGTGCCAGTAGTATTGTACTAGCGAGATCCGAGCAGTACTTC.

The chain is built from TRBV24-1 and TRBJ2-1; 10 bases line up with TRBD2. The CDR3 spans 14 residues. The germline V gene has CDR1 KGHDR and CDR2 SFDVKD. Unmatched junction bases numbered 5, after V lost 3 bases and J lost 10 bases. CDR3 protein: CATSDGTSAQEQFF. DNA for the CDR3: TGTGCCACCAGTGATGGGACTAGCGCCCAGGAGCAGTTCTTC.

The chain uses TRBV5-1 and TRBJ2-1, with D perhaps matching TRBD2 (5 bases). Trimming shortened V by 5 bases and J by 9 bases, and 18 bases separated the two germline ends. Germline V gene data show CDR1 as SGHRS and CDR2 as YFSETQ. This CDR3 spans 14 amino acids. As DNA, the CDR3 is TGCGCCAGCAGTATACCTGGGAGCAGCGGTGAGCAGTTCTTC. It codes for CASSIPGSSGEQFF.

This chain uses TRBV6-1 with TRBJ2-1; D gene unclear. V was clipped by 2 bases and J by 0 bases, with 8 bases between them. Germline V gives CDR1 MNHNS, CDR2 SASEGT. The CDR3 extends over 15 amino acids. CDR3 amino acids: CASSEFGLSYNEQFF. In DNA form, the CDR3 reads TGTGCCAGCAGTGAATTTGGGCTCTCCTACAATGAGCAGTTCTTC.

This clone was seen a handful of times. The rearrangement uses TRBV28 and TRBJ2-7; 8 bases are shared with TRBD1. V trimming: 6 bases; J trimming: 3 bases; junction bases outside the gene matches: 7. CDR1 is MDHEN and CDR2 is SYDVKM in the germline V gene. The CDR3 length is 14 residues. The CDR3 sequence is CASRNRGSVYEQYF. The CDR3 DNA reads as TGTGCCAGCAGGAACAGGGGGTCGGTCTACGAGCAGTACTTC.

The rearrangement uses TRBV30 and TRBJ2-2; 10 bases are a match to TRBD1. From germline, CDR1 is GTSNPN and CDR2 SVGIG (reference sequence). The CDR3 is 17 amino acids. V dropped 7 bases and J dropped 1; count of bases not matched to a gene: 12. Here the CDR3 reads CASSVGDRGKNTGELFF. The DNA of the CDR3 is TGTGCCTCCTCCGTTGGGGACAGGGGTAAGAACACCGGGGAGCTGTTTTTT.

The genes are TRBV4-2 and TRBJ2-3; TRBD2 matches at 10 bases. V shed 6 bases and J 2 bases; nucleotides not matched to a gene: 5. In germline, CDR1 is LGHNA, CDR2 YNFKEQ. The CDR3 is 15 amino acids. The CDR3 DNA follows: TGTGCCAGCAGTCAGACTAGCGGGCACACAGATACGCAGTATTTT. Its translation: CASSQTSGHTDTQYF.

The V call is TRBV7-2, the J call TRBJ1-4; 8 bases are shared with TRBD1. This CDR3 has 15 residues. J lost 4 bases, V lost 4 bases, and 5 bases had no gene match. The V gene's germline CDR1 is SGHTA and CDR2 FQGNSA. In DNA form, the CDR3 reads TGTGCCAGCAGCTCGGGACAGGCCATTAATGAAAAACTGTTTTTT. Its protein is CASSSGQAINEKLFF.

This clone was counted a single time. The gene calls are TRBV19 and TRBJ1-1; D is unresolved. The CDR3 loop spans 15 amino acids. CDR1 and CDR2 (germline): LNHDA, SQIVND (reference sequence). V dropped 5 bases and J dropped 0 bases, with 13 bases sitting between them. Here the CDR3 DNA reads TGTGCCAGTAGTTGGTCACTCCGAATGAACACTGAAGCTTTCTTT. Protein sequence: CASSWSLRMNTEAFF.